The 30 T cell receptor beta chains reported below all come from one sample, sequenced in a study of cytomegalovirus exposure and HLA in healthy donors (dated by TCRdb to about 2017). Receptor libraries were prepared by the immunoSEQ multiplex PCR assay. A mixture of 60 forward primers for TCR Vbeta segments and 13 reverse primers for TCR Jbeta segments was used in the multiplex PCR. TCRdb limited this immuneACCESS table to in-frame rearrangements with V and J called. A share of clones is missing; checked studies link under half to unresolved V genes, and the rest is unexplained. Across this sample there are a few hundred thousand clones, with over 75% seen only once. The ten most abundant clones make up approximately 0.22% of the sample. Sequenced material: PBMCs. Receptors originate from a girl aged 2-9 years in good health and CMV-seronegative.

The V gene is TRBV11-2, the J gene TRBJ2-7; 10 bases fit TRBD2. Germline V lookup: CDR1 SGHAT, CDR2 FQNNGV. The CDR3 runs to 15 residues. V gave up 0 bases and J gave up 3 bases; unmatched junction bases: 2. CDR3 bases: TGTGCCAGCAGCTTAGAGCCTAGCGGGGGCTACGAGCAGTACTTC. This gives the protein CASSLEPSGGYEQYF.

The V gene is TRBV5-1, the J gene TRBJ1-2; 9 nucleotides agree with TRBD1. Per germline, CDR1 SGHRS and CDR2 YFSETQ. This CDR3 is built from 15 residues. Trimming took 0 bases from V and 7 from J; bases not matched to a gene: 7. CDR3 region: CASSLGGQGIGGYTF. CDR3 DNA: TGCGCCAGCAGCTTGGGAGGACAGGGGATAGGTGGCTACACCTTC.

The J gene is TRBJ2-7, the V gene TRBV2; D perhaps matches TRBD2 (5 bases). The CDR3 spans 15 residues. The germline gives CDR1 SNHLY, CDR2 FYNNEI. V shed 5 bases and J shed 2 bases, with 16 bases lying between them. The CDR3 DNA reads TGTGCCAGCAGTACCGGGCCCGGAGGAACCTACGAGCAGTACTTC. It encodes CASSTGPGGTYEQYF.

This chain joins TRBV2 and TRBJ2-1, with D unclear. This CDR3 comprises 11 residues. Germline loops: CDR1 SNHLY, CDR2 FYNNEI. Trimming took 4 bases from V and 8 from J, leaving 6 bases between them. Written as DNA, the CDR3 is TGTGCCAGCAGTGGGGCCGATGAGCAGTTCTTC. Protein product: CASSGADEQFF.

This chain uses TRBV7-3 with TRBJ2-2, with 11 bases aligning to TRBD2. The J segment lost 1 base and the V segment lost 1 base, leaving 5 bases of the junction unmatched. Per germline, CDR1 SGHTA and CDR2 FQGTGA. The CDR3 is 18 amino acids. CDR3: CASSLKPTSGGNTGELFF. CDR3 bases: TGTGCCAGCAGCTTAAAACCTACTAGCGGGGGGAACACCGGGGAGCTGTTTTTT.

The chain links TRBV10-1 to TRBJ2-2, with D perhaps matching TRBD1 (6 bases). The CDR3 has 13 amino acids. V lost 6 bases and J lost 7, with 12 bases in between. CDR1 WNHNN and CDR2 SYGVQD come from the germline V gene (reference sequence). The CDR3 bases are TGCGCCAGCAGAGCACAGGGCTTCGGGGAGCTGTTTTTT. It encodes CASRAQGFGELFF.

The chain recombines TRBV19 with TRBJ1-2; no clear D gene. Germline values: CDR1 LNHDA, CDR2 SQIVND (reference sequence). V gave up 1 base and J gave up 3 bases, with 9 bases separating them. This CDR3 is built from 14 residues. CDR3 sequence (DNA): TGTGCCAGTAGTATAGGAGGATTTGACTATGGCTACACCTTC. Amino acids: CASSIGGFDYGYTF.

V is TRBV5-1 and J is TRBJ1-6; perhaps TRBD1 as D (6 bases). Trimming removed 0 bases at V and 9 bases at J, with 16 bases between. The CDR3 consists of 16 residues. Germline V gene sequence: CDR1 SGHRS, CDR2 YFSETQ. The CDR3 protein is CASSLGPTGWISPLHF. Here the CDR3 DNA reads TGCGCCAGCAGCTTGGGGCCGACAGGCTGGATTTCACCCCTCCACTTT. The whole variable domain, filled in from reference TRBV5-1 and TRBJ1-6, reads KAGVTQTPRYLIKTRGQQVTLSCSPISGHRSVSWYQQTPGQGLQFLFEYFSETQRNKGNFPGRFSGRQFSNSRSEMNVSTLELGDSALYLCASSLGPTGWISPLHFGNGTRLTVT.

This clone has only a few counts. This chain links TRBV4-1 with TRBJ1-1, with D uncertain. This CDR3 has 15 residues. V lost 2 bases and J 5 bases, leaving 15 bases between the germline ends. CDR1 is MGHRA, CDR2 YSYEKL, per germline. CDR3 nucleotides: TGCGCCAGCAGCCAACCCGACCTCAGCGGTACTGAAGCTTTCTTT. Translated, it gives CASSQPDLSGTEAFF.

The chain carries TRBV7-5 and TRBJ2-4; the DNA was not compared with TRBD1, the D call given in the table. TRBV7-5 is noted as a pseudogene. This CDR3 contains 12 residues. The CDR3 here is CVRSSGKNIQYF. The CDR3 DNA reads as TGTGTCAGAAGTTCAGGGAAAAACATTCAGTACTTC.

The CDR3 spells CASRFLIEDTQYF. The DNA of the CDR3 is TGTGCCAGCAGATTTCTTATAGAGGATACGCAGTATTTT. The chain links TRBV7-9 to TRBJ2-3; the D is unclear. CDR1 is SEHNR, CDR2 FQNEAQ, per germline (reference sequence). V lost 6 bases to trimming and J lost 6 bases, with 13 bases between them. The CDR3 has 13 residues.

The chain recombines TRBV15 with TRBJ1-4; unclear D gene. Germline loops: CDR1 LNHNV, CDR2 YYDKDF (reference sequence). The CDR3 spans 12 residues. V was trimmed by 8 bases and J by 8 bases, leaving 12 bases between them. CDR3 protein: CATAKGGEKLFF. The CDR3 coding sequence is TGTGCCACCGCGAAGGGAGGGGAAAAACTGTTTTTT. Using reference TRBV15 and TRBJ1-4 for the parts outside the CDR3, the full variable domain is DAMVIQNPRYQVTQFGKPVTLSCSQTLNHNVMYWYQQKSSQAPKLLFHYYDKDFNNEADTPDNFQSRRPNTSFCFLDIRSPGLGDTAMYLCATAKGGEKLFFGSGTQLSVL.

The CDR3 bases are TGCAGCGTTGAAGGGGCAGCCTCCTACGAGCAGTACTTC. It is translated as CSVEGAASYEQYF. The chain joins TRBV29-1 to TRBJ2-7; D gene unclear. Germline CDR1 reads SQVTM; CDR2 reads ANQGSEA. This CDR3 spans 13 amino acids. Trimming shortened V by 1 base and J by 0 bases, and 7 bases separated the two germline ends.

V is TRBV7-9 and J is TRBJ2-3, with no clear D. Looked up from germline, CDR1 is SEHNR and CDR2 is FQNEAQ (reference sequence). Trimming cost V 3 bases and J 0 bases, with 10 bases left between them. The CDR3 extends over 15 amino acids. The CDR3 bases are TGTGCCAGCAGCTTGGTCGTCCGGAGCACAGATACGCAGTATTTT. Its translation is CASSLVVRSTDTQYF.

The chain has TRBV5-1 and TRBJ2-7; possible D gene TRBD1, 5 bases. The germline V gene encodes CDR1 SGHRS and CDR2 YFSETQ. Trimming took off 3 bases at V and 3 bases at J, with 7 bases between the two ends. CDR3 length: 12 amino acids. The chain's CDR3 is CASSWGSYEQYF. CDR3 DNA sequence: TGCGCCAGCAGCTGGGGCAGCTACGAGCAGTACTTC.

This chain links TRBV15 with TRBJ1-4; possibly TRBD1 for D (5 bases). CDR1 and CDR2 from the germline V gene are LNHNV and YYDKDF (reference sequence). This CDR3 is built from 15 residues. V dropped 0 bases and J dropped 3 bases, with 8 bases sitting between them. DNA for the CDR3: TGTGCCACCAGCAGAGATCCAGGGTCTAATGAAAAACTGTTTTTT. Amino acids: CATSRDPGSNEKLFF.

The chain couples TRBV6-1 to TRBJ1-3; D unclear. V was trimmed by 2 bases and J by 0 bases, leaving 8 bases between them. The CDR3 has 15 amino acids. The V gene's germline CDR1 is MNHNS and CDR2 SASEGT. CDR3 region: CASSELGSSGNTIYF. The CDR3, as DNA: TGTGCCAGCAGTGAATTGGGCAGCTCTGGAAACACCATATATTTT.

The CDR3 loop reads CASSQAGSAYEQYF. The CDR3 DNA reads TGTGCCAGCAGCCAAGCAGGATCGGCCTACGAGCAGTACTTC. The chain has TRBV4-2 and TRBJ2-7; the D is unclear. Trimming removed 1 base from V and 2 bases from J, with 9 bases in between. The length of the CDR3 is 14 residues. Germline V gene lookup returns CDR1 LGHNA and CDR2 YNFKEQ.

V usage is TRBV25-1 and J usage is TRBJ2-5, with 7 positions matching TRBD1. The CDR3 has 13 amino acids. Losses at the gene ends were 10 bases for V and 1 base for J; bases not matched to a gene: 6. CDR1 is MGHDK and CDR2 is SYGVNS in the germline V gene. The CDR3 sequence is CATATGFQETQYF. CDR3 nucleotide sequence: TGTGCCACCGCGACAGGGTTCCAAGAGACCCAGTACTTC.

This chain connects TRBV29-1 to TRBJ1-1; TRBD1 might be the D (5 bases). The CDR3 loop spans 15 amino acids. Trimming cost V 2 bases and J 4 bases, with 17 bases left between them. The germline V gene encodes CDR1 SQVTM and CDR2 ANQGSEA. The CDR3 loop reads CSVENSVTQGTEAFF. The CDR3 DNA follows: TGCAGCGTTGAAAACTCAGTGACTCAGGGCACTGAAGCTTTCTTT. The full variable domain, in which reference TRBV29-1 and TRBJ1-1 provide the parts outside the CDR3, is SAVISQKPSRDICQRGTSLTIQCQVDSQVTMMFWYRQQPGQSLTLIATANQGSEATYESGFVIDKFPISRPNLTFSTLTVSNMSPEDSSIYLCSVENSVTQGTEAFFGQGTRLTVV.

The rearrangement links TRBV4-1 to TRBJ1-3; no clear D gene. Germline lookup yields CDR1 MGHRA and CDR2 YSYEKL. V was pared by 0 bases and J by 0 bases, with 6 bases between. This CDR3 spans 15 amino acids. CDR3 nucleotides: TGCGCCAGCAGCCAAGAACGGAGCTCTGGAAACACCATATATTTT. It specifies CASSQERSSGNTIYF.

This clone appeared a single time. CDR3: CASTWGQNTDTQYF. The CDR3 region has the DNA TGTGCCAGTACTTGGGGACAGAACACAGATACGCAGTATTTT. V usage is TRBV19 and J usage is TRBJ2-3, with 7 bases fitting TRBD1. Losses at the gene ends were 7 bases for V and 2 bases for J; bases not matched to a gene: 6. This CDR3 is built from 14 residues. Germline lookup yields CDR1 LNHDA and CDR2 SQIVND (reference sequence).

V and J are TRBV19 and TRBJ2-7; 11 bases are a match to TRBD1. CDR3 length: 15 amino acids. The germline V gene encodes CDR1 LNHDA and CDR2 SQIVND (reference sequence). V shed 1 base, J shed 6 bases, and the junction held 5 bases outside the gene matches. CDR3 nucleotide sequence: TGTGCCAGTAGTATAGCCGGACAGGGGGCGGGCGAGCAGTACTTC. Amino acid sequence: CASSIAGQGAGEQYF.

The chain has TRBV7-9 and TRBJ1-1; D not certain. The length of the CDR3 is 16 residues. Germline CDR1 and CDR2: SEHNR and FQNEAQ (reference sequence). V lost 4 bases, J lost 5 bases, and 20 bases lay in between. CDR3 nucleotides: TGTGCCAGCAGCTCCATCCAACATGGCTTGGTGACTGAAGCTTTCTTT. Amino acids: CASSSIQHGLVTEAFF.

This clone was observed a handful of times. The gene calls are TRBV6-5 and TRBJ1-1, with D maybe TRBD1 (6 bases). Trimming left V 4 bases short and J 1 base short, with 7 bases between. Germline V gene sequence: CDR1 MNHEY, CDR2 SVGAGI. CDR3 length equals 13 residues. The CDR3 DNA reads TGTGCCAGCAGTTGGGGACAGAACACTGAAGCTTTCTTT. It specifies CASSWGQNTEAFF.

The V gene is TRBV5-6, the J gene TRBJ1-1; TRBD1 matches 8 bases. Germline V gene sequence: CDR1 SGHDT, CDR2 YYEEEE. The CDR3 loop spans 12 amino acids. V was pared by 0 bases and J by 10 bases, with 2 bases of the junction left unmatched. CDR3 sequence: CASSLGQGRAFF. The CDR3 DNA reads TGTGCCAGCAGCTTGGGACAGGGGAGAGCTTTCTTT.

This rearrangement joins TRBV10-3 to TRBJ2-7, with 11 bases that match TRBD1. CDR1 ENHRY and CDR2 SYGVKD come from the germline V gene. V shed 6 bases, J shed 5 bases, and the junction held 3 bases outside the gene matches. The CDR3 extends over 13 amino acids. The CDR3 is CAIRDRGLDEQYF. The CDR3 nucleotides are TGTGCCATCAGGGACAGGGGGCTCGACGAGCAGTACTTC.

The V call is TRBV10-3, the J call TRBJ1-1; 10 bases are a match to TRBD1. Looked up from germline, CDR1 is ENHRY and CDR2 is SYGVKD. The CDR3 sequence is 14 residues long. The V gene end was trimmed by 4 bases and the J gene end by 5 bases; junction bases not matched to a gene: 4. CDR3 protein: CAISGTGGRTEAFF. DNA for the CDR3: TGTGCCATCAGTGGGACAGGGGGTAGGACTGAAGCTTTCTTT.

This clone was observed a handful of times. CDR3 DNA sequence: TGTGCCAGCAGCCAAACCCTAGCGGGAACCAAGTCCGAGCAGTACTTC. Protein: CASSQTLAGTKSEQYF. The V gene is TRBV4-2, the J gene TRBJ2-7; the match to TRBD2 covers 9 bases. The V gene's germline CDR1 is LGHNA and CDR2 YNFKEQ. The CDR3 extends over 16 amino acids. Trimming cost V 2 bases and J 6 bases; bases outside gene matches: 11.

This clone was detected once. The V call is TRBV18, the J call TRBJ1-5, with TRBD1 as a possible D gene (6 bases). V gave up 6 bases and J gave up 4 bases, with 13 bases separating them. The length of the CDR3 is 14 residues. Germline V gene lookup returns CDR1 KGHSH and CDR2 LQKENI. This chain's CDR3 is CASSPDRLNQPQHF. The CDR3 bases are TGTGCCAGCTCCCCAGACAGGTTAAATCAGCCCCAGCATTTT.